This T cell receptor beta chain was identified during a study of CD8+ T cells in alopecia areata. At the level of the study: Patients received oral tofacitinib, 5 to 10 mg twice daily, for moderate-to-severe alopecia areata. General study findings and limits: For patients receiving tofacitinib, scalp clonality and expanded CD8+ clones among the top 100 significantly decreased.

TCR sequencing used cDNA made by reverse transcription of extracted RNA. Profiled with immunoSEQ multiplex PCR; TCRdb holds only in-frame clones, not every one. The table has about 200,000 clones, roughly 60% seen once; the top ten hold 5.5% to 6%. Treatment described: oral pan-JAK inhibitor, 5-10 mg twice daily. Alopecia areata patients provided lesional scalp punch biopsies and peripheral blood, both collected for the study. Turning to this clone: The antigen is not known. Other DNA sequences in the same sample also yield this CDR3.

V lost 2 bases and J 3 bases, leaving 2 bases between the germline ends. Germline V gene lookup returns CDR1 SGHRS and CDR2 YFSETQ. The CDR3 totals 11 residues. This clonotype was sampled from a human donor with alopecia areata. Sequences were derived from CD4+ T cells sorted from blood, sampled at week 24, from a patient treated with tofacitinib. J is TRBJ1-1 and V is TRBV5-1; D is ambiguous. The CDR3 here is CASSLDTEAFF. The DNA for the CDR3 is TGCGCCAGCAGCTTAGACACTGAAGCTTTCTTT.